These 30 T cell receptor beta chains were all obtained from the same sample, sequenced in a study of T-cell reconstitution after alpha-beta-depleted transplantation in children. The TCRbeta library incorporated unique molecular identifiers. MiXCR was run by TCRdb on the PCR reads, yielding one entry per CDR3 protein. The sample includes about 340,000 distinct CDR3 sequences, roughly 17% of them seen just once. Sequences were derived from PBMCs, mostly from graft donor cells, sampled 360 days after TCRalphabeta/CD19-depleted stem cell transplant. The receptors originated from a male patient under 10 years old who had a stem cell transplant for acute lymphoblastic leukemia, so the T cells may come from the graft donor.

The chain recombines TRBV3-1 with TRBJ2-2; D not resolved. The V gene's germline CDR1 is LGHDT and CDR2 YNNKEL (reference sequence). V lost 3 bases and J lost 8, with 4 bases in between. This CDR3 region has 11 residues. The CDR3 here is CASSHRGELFF. Here the CDR3 DNA reads TGTGCCAGCAGCCATCGTGGGGAGCTGTTTTTT.

This chain uses TRBV3-1 with TRBJ2-1; TRBD1 or TRBD2 may be the D gene (5 bases each). Germline CDR1 is LGHDT and CDR2 is YNNKEL (reference sequence). The germline V and J ends were trimmed by 5 bases and 15 bases, with 20 bases remaining between them. The CDR3 has 13 amino acids. The CDR3 region is CASSASPRGLLFF. The DNA of the CDR3 is TGTGCCAGCAGCGCGTCTCCCCGGGGCCTGCTGTTCTTC.

The rearrangement uses TRBV5-1 and TRBJ1-2; 9 bases are a match to TRBD1. The junction had 7 bases not matched to a gene; V was cut back by 3 bases and J by 4 bases. Germline V gene sequence: CDR1 SGHRS, CDR2 YFSETQ. This CDR3 has 15 amino acids. Here the CDR3 reads CASSSTGGPAYGYTF. The CDR3 DNA sequence: TGCGCCAGCAGCTCCACAGGGGGCCCGGCCTATGGCTACACCTTC.

This clonotype came up many times. The chain couples TRBV28 to TRBJ2-1, with TRBD2 identical over 8 bases. V was clipped by 3 bases and J by 7 bases; unmatched bases: 5. This CDR3 region has 14 residues. CDR1 and CDR2 from the germline V gene are MDHEN and SYDVKM. The CDR3 loop is CASSFGAGVNEQFF. CDR3 nucleotides: TGTGCCAGCAGTTTTGGAGCGGGAGTAAATGAGCAGTTCTTC.

The chain employs TRBV29-1 and TRBJ1-1; D uncertain. V lost 5 bases, J lost 4 bases, and 11 bases lay in between. The CDR3 extends over 12 amino acids. The germline V gene encodes CDR1 SQVTM and CDR2 ANQGSEA. CDR3 DNA sequence: TGCAGCGTTCGTCACTCGGGCACTGAAGCTTTCTTT. It is translated as CSVRHSGTEAFF.

The rearrangement joins TRBV6-1 to TRBJ2-5; 9 nucleotides agree with TRBD1. The CDR3 length is 21 residues. The germline gives CDR1 MNHNS, CDR2 SASEGT. V gave up 2 bases and J gave up 4 bases; unmatched junction bases: 23. The CDR3 loop is CASSEIPGTGRILLTGETQYF. The CDR3 region has the DNA TGTGCCAGCAGTGAAATCCCCGGGACAGGGAGGATTCTTCTCACTGGAGAGACCCAGTACTTC.

V and J are TRBV20-1 and TRBJ2-5; D is possibly TRBD2 (7 bases). Per the germline V gene, CDR1 is DFQATT and CDR2 is SNEGSKA (reference sequence). The CDR3 extends over 15 amino acids. V lost 0 bases to trimming and J lost 3 bases, with 14 bases between them. This CDR3 reads CSARERGGVEETQYF. The CDR3 nucleotides are TGCAGTGCTAGAGAAAGAGGGGGGGTGGAAGAGACCCAGTACTTC.

In this sample, this clonotype turned up many times. The gene calls are TRBV29-1 and TRBJ2-1; D is undetermined. The CDR3 totals 12 residues. Trimming removed 4 bases from V and 2 bases from J, with 6 bases in between. Germline lookup yields CDR1 SQVTM and CDR2 ANQGSEA. The CDR3 nucleotides are TGCAGCGTTGGCCGGACCTACAATGAGCAGTTCTTC. This encodes CSVGRTYNEQFF.

Only a few counts were recorded for this clonotype. The chain joins TRBV6-2 or TRBV6-3 to TRBJ2-3; TRBD2 matches at 9 bases. This CDR3 contains 16 residues. Germline V gene sequence: CDR1 MNHEY, CDR2 SVGEGT. After removal of 5 bases from V and 2 bases from J, the junction contained 8 bases not matched to a gene. The CDR3 sequence is CASSPYSGSTTDTQYF. The CDR3 DNA is TGTGCCAGCAGTCCCTATAGCGGGAGTACCACAGATACGCAGTATTTT.

This clonotype was seen a few times. The rearrangement joins TRBV6-2 or TRBV6-3 to TRBJ2-2; D perhaps matches TRBD1 (6 bases). The V and J ends lost 5 bases and 1 base respectively, with 8 bases between them. This CDR3 has 14 amino acids. CDR1 MNHEY and CDR2 SVGEGT come from the germline V gene. CDR3 residues: CASSRGQNTGELFF. The DNA of the CDR3 is TGTGCCAGCAGTCGGGGACAGAACACCGGGGAGCTGTTTTTT.

This clonotype appeared many times. The V and J genes are TRBV20-1 and TRBJ2-7; 9 bases are a match to TRBD2. This CDR3 spans 15 amino acids. V lost 0 bases and J lost 2; bases outside the gene matches: 5. CDR1 is DFQATT, CDR2 SNEGSKA, per germline (reference sequence). CDR3 sequence reads: CSARDPAGGPYEQYF. CDR3 bases: TGCAGTGCTAGAGATCCAGCGGGAGGACCCTACGAGCAGTACTTC.

V gene TRBV27 combines with J gene TRBJ2-7; D is undetermined. The V and J ends lost 5 bases and 6 bases respectively, with 14 bases between them. The CDR3 consists of 13 residues. CDR1 and CDR2 from the germline V gene are MNHEY and SMNVEV (reference sequence). The chain's CDR3 is CASSRTWDVEQYF. The CDR3 DNA sequence: TGTGCCAGCAGTAGGACGTGGGATGTCGAGCAGTACTTC.

This clonotype has a count of ten or more. This chain links TRBV20-1 with TRBJ2-7; TRBD1 might be the D (5 bases). V gave up 3 bases and J gave up 3 bases, with 15 bases separating them. This CDR3 spans 14 amino acids. Germline lookup yields CDR1 DFQATT and CDR2 SNEGSKA (reference sequence). In nucleotides, the CDR3 is TGCAGTGCTAGGGCAGGGTCGATGGGCTACGAGCAGTACTTC. As protein: CSARAGSMGYEQYF.

This clonotype showed up just a few times. The chain carries TRBV2 and TRBJ2-7; 7 nucleotides line up with TRBD2. The CDR3 length is 16 residues. Trimming cost V 1 base and J 3 bases; bases outside gene matches: 9. Germline V gene data show CDR1 as SNHLY and CDR2 as FYNNEI. The CDR3 nucleotides read TGTGCCAGCAGTGAAGTCGGTCTAGCGGACCACTACGAGCAGTACTTC. The encoded protein is CASSEVGLADHYEQYF.

The chain joins TRBV9 to TRBJ2-3, with TRBD1 matching 9 bases. The length of the CDR3 is 17 residues. Germline CDR1 reads SGDLS; CDR2 reads YYNGEE. V dropped 4 bases and J dropped 2; count of bases not matched to a gene: 11. For the CDR3, the DNA is TGTGCCAGCAGCCCCAGGACAGGGGAGGCCCCCACAGATACGCAGTATTTT. Amino acids: CASSPRTGEAPTDTQYF.

The chain carries TRBV29-1 and TRBJ2-7; no clear D. Germline CDR1 reads SQVTM; CDR2 reads ANQGSEA. V was cut by 3 bases and J by 3 bases, with 9 bases left in between. CDR3 length: 12 amino acids. CDR3 residues: CSVEANSYEQYF. CDR3 DNA sequence: TGCAGCGTTGAGGCCAACAGCTACGAGCAGTACTTC.

This clonotype was picked up many times. V usage is TRBV25-1 and J usage is TRBJ2-1; possible D gene TRBD2, 6 bases. The CDR3 runs 16 residues. The germline V gene has CDR1 MGHDK and CDR2 SYGVNS. Between the trimmed V and J ends, which lost 6 bases and 0 bases, there was a span of 15 bases. The CDR3 DNA reads as TGTGCCAGCAGGGGTTGGTGGCGGGGCTCCTACAATGAGCAGTTCTTC. Translation: CASRGWWRGSYNEQFF.

CDR3 DNA sequence: TGTGCCAGCAGCTTACCTCCTCCGGCTAGCGGGCCCAATGAGCAGTTCTTC. Translating it yields CASSLPPPASGPNEQFF. The V and J genes are TRBV7-9 and TRBJ2-1, with 8 nucleotides matching TRBD2. Germline values: CDR1 SEHNR, CDR2 FQNEAQ (reference sequence). V lost 2 bases to trimming and J lost 6 bases; unmatched junction nucleotides: 12. The length of the CDR3 is 17 residues.

J is TRBJ1-1 and V is TRBV30; 8 nucleotides match TRBD1. After removal of 4 bases from V and 10 bases from J, the junction contained 5 bases not matched to a gene. CDR3 size: 11 residues. Germline V gives CDR1 GTSNPN, CDR2 SVGIG (reference sequence). CDR3: CAWNRGERAFF. CDR3 DNA: TGTGCCTGGAACAGGGGGGAGAGAGCTTTCTTT.

V usage is TRBV12-3 or TRBV12-4 and J usage is TRBJ2-2; 7 positions match TRBD2. This CDR3 is built from 15 residues. After removal of 6 bases from V and 5 bases from J, the junction contained 9 bases not matched to a gene. CDR3 DNA sequence: TGTGCCAGCAGCCAAACTAGCGTAGTGACCGGGGAGCTGTTTTTT. Amino acids: CASSQTSVVTGELFF.

This clonotype was observed many times. This chain connects TRBV5-1 to TRBJ2-2; D gene uncertain. Trimming cost V 2 bases and J 8 bases, with 4 bases left between them. This CDR3 contains 11 residues. The germline V gene encodes CDR1 SGHRS and CDR2 YFSETQ. The CDR3 loop is CASSFLGELFF. The CDR3 nucleotides are TGCGCCAGCAGCTTTTTAGGGGAGCTGTTTTTT.

The chain combines TRBV12-3 or TRBV12-4 with TRBJ2-5, with 12 nucleotides matching TRBD1. The CDR3 runs 15 residues. The ends lost 2 bases at V and 5 bases at J; junction bases unmatched: 3. The CDR3 DNA follows: TGTGCCAGCAGTTTACTGGGACAGGGGGCTGAGACCCAGTACTTC. It codes for CASSLLGQGAETQYF.

This clonotype appeared many times. The chain is built from TRBV7-2 and TRBJ2-3, with 8 bases aligning to TRBD2. V trimming: 5 bases; J trimming: 3 bases; junction bases outside the gene matches: 22. This CDR3 comprises 20 residues. Germline CDR1 is SGHTA and CDR2 is FQGNSA. The CDR3 coding sequence is TGTGCCAGCAGCCCGAATCGGGACCCAAGCGGGAGTTACAGGACAGATACGCAGTATTTT. Translating gives CASSPNRDPSGSYRTDTQYF.

This clonotype appeared many times. V gene TRBV6-5 combines with J gene TRBJ2-7; D is possibly TRBD1 or TRBD2 (6 bases each). Germline CDR1 MNHEY, CDR2 SVGAGI. This CDR3 is built from 16 residues. Trimming took off 0 bases at V and 1 base at J, with 13 bases between the two ends. The CDR3 bases are TGTGCCAGCAGTTACTCGATCAGGGGAGGTTCCTACGAGCAGTACTTC. Translated: CASSYSIRGGSYEQYF.

The chain has TRBV2 and TRBJ2-5; 10 nucleotides align to TRBD2. The CDR3 contains 16 residues. V was clipped by 6 bases and J by 5 bases; unmatched bases: 12. The germline V gene has CDR1 SNHLY and CDR2 FYNNEI. The CDR3 protein is CASSGRDLAGVETQYF. The CDR3 bases are TGTGCCAGCAGCGGCCGAGACCTAGCGGGAGTGGAGACCCAGTACTTC.

This clonotype was counted only a few times. This chain joins TRBV28 and TRBJ2-1, with D possibly matching TRBD2 (6 bases). The CDR3 is 17 residues long. V lost 7 bases and J lost 2, with 21 bases in between. CDR1 and CDR2 from the germline V gene are MDHEN and SYDVKM. DNA of the CDR3: TGTGCCAGCACCCCAAGCGGAGAGGGAGGCCCCTACAATGAGCAGTTCTTC. Translated: CASTPSGEGGPYNEQFF. The full variable domain, in which reference TRBV28 and TRBJ2-1 provide the parts outside the CDR3, is DVKVTQSSRYLVKRTGEKVFLECVQDMDHENMFWYRQDPGLGLRLIYFSYDVKMKEKGDIPEGYSVSREKKERFSLILESASTNQTSMYLCASTPSGEGGPYNEQFFGPGTRLTVL.

The chain is built from TRBV10-2 and TRBJ2-1; 10 nucleotides agree with TRBD2. Germline V lookup: CDR1 WSHSY, CDR2 SAAADI. The CDR3 extends over 18 amino acids. Trimming cost V 3 bases and J 3 bases; bases outside gene matches: 11. CDR3 DNA: TGCGCCAGCAGTGAACGAAGCGGGAGGGCCCAAAACTACAATGAGCAGTTCTTC. Translated, it gives CASSERSGRAQNYNEQFF.

This clonotype was observed a handful of times. The chain carries TRBV5-4 and TRBJ1-1, with TRBD1 as a possible D gene (5 bases). V lost 1 base and J lost 4, with 8 bases in between. The CDR3 has 13 amino acids. Germline values: CDR1 SGHNT, CDR2 YYREEE (reference sequence). The CDR3 DNA reads as TGTGCCAGCAGCTTGAGGAGGGGCACTGAAGCTTTCTTT. Translating it yields CASSLRRGTEAFF. Full variable domain (rest looked up from reference TRBV5-4 and TRBJ1-1): ETGVTQSPTHLIKTRGQQVTLRCSSQSGHNTVSWYQQALGQGPQFIFQYYREEENGRGNFPPRFSGLQFPNYSSELNVNALELDDSALYLCASSLRRGTEAFFGQGTRLTVV.

The chain is built from TRBV7-8 and TRBJ2-7, with 8 bases fitting TRBD1. Trimming at V came to 5 bases and at J to 7 bases, leaving 10 bases not matched to a gene. Germline values: CDR1 SGHVS, CDR2 FQNEAQ. The CDR3 contains 14 residues. The CDR3 bases are TGTGCCAGCAGCGCGAATGGACAGGGATCAGAGCAGTACTTC. Protein product: CASSANGQGSEQYF. The full variable domain, completed using reference TRBV7-8 and TRBJ2-7, is GAGVSQSPRYKVAKRGQDVALRCDPISGHVSLFWYQQALGQGPEFLTYFQNEAQLDKSGLPSDRFFAERPEGSVSTLKIQRTQQEDSAVYLCASSANGQGSEQYFGPGTRLTVT.

This chain joins TRBV7-6 and TRBJ2-7, with TRBD2 matching over 10 bases. The germline V gene encodes CDR1 SGHVS and CDR2 FNYEAQ. With V trimmed by 1 base and J by 5 bases, 5 bases remained unmatched. The CDR3 spans 15 residues. DNA for the CDR3: TGTGCCAGCAGCTTAGTCCTAGCGGGAGTAGACGAGCAGTACTTC. Its protein product is CASSLVLAGVDEQYF. Supplemented by reference TRBV7-6 and TRBJ2-7, the full variable domain reads GAGVSQSPRYKVTKRGQDVALRCDPISGHVSLYWYRQALGQGPEFLTYFNYEAQQDKSGLPNDRFSAERPEGSISTLTIQRTEQRDSAMYRCASSLVLAGVDEQYFGPGTRLTVT.